A few counts support the clone carrying this TCR beta chain. Antigen unknown. Time point described: longitudinal time-point 1 (baseline). 2 million unsorted PBMCs were stored in RNAlater at -80 °C before RNA extraction. The V end lost 0 bases, the J end lost 6 bases, and 3 bases lay between the germline ends. The CDR3 totals 11 residues. Per germline, CDR1 MDHEN and CDR2 SYDVKM. cDNA synthesis was performed by 5'RACE with 10-nucleotide random UMIs. TCRdb analysed the 5' RACE reads with MiXCR anew, one entry per CDR3 protein. The sample records approximately 70,000 distinct CDR3 sequences, about 9.4% being singletons. This specimen belongs to a study of neurological immune-mediated disorders. Findings of the study overall: Private repertoires in all groups were suggested by the finding that expanded clones across subjects shared no CDR3 amino acid sequences.

The sequence was obtained from a man under 40 in good health. The sample comprised PBMCs. The chain links TRBV28 to TRBJ2-7; D unresolved. Here the CDR3 reads CASSLWAEQYF. Here the CDR3 DNA reads TGTGCCAGCAGTTTATGGGCCGAGCAGTACTTC.